A selection of T cell receptor beta chains follows, all from one sample in a study of cytomegalovirus exposure and HLA in healthy donors. Assay: immunoSEQ multiplex PCR; the TCRdb copy retains only in-frame clones and omits some. Among more than 85,000 clones listed, over 65% were seen once. Sequences were obtained from PBMCs. Every receptor here comes from a man aged 25 to 45 in good health and CMV-seropositive. The CDR3 runs from the conserved cysteine through the conserved F or W. Fields, in order: V gene, J gene, D gene, clone size, CDR3 protein, CDR3 DNA. The D gene is left open where the match is weak. Size is omitted from some rows. Given values are once, few, many or a class for expanded clones.

TRBV30	TRBJ2-6	-	many	CAWNRYPPSGANVLTF	TGTGCCTGGAACCGCTACCCTCCCTCTGGGGCCAACGTCCTGACTTTC
TRBV6-5	TRBJ1-4	-	-	CASSPDRGAKLFF	TGTGCCAGCAGTCCGGATCGGGGGGCGAAACTGTTTTTT
TRBV7-3	TRBJ2-3	-	-	CASSSHSTDTQYF	TGTGCCAGCAGCTCCCATAGCACAGATACGCAGTATTTT
TRBV5-1	TRBJ2-2	-	few	CASRGTGELFF	TGCGCCAGCCGGGGCACCGGGGAGCTGTTTTTT
TRBV19	TRBJ2-7	-	-	CASNSGYTYEQYF	TGTGCCAGTAACAGCGGGTATACCTACGAGCAGTACTTC
TRBV4-3	TRBJ1-5	-	-	CASSQGRGLDQPQHF	TGCGCCAGCAGCCAAGGTCGGGGTCTCGATCAGCCCCAGCATTTT
TRBV19	TRBJ2-3	TRBD2	-	CASSSGGAVTDTQYF	TGTGCCAGTAGTAGCGGGGGGGCGGTAACAGATACGCAGTATTTT
TRBV25-1	TRBJ2-1	-	-	CASSDFYSNEQFF	TGTGCCAGCAGTGATTTTTACAGCAATGAGCAGTTCTTC
TRBV30	TRBJ1-6	-	-	CAWSVQTGSYNSPLHF	TGTGCCTGGAGTGTACAGACAGGCTCCTATAATTCACCCCTCCACTTT
TRBV28	TRBJ2-7	TRBD1	-	CASSSPGQGSYEQYF	TGTGCCAGCAGTAGTCCGGGACAGGGCTCCTACGAGCAGTACTTC
TRBV7-9	TRBJ2-5	TRBD2	-	CASSSGGGAAETQYF	TGTGCCAGCAGTTCTGGCGGGGGGGCGGCAGAGACCCAGTACTTC
TRBV10-1	TRBJ1-2	-	-	CASSDSFDTF	TGCGCCAGCAGTGACAGTTTTGACACCTTC
TRBV6-5	TRBJ2-5	-	-	CASSYSGAETQYF	TGTGCCAGCAGTTACTCAGGGGCAGAGACCCAGTACTTC
TRBV7-6	TRBJ2-7	-	-	CASSLAPPDSLSSYEQYF	TGTGCCAGCAGCTTAGCCCCCCCTGACAGCCTGAGCTCCTACGAGCAGTACTTC
TRBV4-3	TRBJ2-7	-	-	CASSQEEAAFSYEQYF	TGCGCCAGCAGCCAAGAGGAGGCTGCCTTCTCCTACGAGCAGTACTTC
TRBV6-6	TRBJ2-2	-	once	CASSTSGLNTGELFF	TGTGCCAGCAGTACCTCAGGACTGAACACCGGGGAGCTGTTTTTT
TRBV5-6	TRBJ2-7	-	-	CASSLARRDTYEQYF	TGTGCCAGCAGCTTGGCCCGGAGAGATACCTACGAGCAGTACTTC
TRBV5-5	TRBJ2-3	TRBD1	-	CASSPDRATDTQYF	TGTGCCAGCAGCCCGGACAGGGCCACAGATACGCAGTATTTT
TRBV4-1	TRBJ2-2	TRBD2	-	CASAERGDTGELFF	TGCGCCAGCGCGGAGCGGGGGGACACCGGGGAGCTGTTTTTT
TRBV2	TRBJ2-5	TRBD2	-	CASLTGLAGRGETQYF	TGTGCCAGCCTGACAGGATTAGCGGGGAGAGGGGAGACCCAGTACTTC
TRBV5-6	TRBJ2-3	-	-	CASSLSTERQYF	TGTGCCAGCAGCTTGAGTACAGAAAGGCAGTATTTT
TRBV7-8	TRBJ2-3	-	-	CASSLEGRGPYPPTDTQYF	TGTGCCAGCAGCTTAGAAGGTCGCGGTCCCTATCCTCCAACAGATACGCAGTATTTT
TRBV6-1	TRBJ1-5	TRBD1	few	CASSDGTGTDSNQPQHF	TGTGCCAGCAGTGATGGGACCGGGACAGATAGCAATCAGCCCCAGCATTTT
TRBV4-3	TRBJ1-4	-	few	CASSQGAVREKLFF	TGCGCCAGCAGCCAAGGGGCAGTACGAGAAAAACTGTTTTTT
TRBV4-1	TRBJ2-3	TRBD2	once	CASSQDLKRGRPSTDTQYF	TGCGCCAGCAGCCAAGACCTTAAGCGGGGGCGACCTAGCACAGATACGCAGTATTTT